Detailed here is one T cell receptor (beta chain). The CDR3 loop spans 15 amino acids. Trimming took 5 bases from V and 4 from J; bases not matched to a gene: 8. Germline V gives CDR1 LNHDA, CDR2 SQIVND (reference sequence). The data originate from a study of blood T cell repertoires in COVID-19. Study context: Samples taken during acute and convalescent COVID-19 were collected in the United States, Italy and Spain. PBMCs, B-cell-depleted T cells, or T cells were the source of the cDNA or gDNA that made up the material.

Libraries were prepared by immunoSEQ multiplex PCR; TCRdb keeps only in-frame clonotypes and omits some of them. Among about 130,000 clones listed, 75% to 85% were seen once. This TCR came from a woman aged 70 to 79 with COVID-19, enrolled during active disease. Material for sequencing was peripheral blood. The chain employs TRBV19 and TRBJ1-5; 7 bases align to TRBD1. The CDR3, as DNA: TGTGCCAGTAGTTCTGACTGGACAGGTAATCAGCCCCAGCATTTT. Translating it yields CASSSDWTGNQPQHF.